This T cell receptor (beta chain) was profiled in a study of T cells after yellow fever vaccination. As TCR cDNA was made by 5'RACE template switching, a universal primer site and UMIs were added. TCRdb reprocessed the 5' RACE reads via MiXCR and lists one record per CDR3 protein. Here the sample spans roughly 180,000 distinct CDR3 sequences, roughly 6.4% being singletons. The CDR3 sequence is 13 residues long. CDR1 and CDR2 (germline): SGHTA, FQGNSA. V dropped 9 bases and J dropped 5 bases, with 16 bases sitting between them. This clonotype was counted ten times or more. The target antigen is unknown. General study points: A weaker but faster secondary response was observed, peaking on day 5 versus 15. Detected again after the booster were most primary-vaccination clones, at nearly 97% CD4 and about 89% CD8. The appearance of a small share of clonotypes in both CD4 and CD8 compartments was observed.

The clonotype originates from a man aged 18 to 30 who received the YFV17D yellow fever vaccine. The J gene is TRBJ1-1, the V gene TRBV7-2; D call uncertain. The input for sequencing was CD4+ T cells sorted from PBMCs, taken on the day of the first yellow fever vaccination. The CDR3 is CARRHPGRTEAFF. The CDR3 DNA reads TGTGCCAGACGTCACCCGGGAAGAACTGAAGCTTTCTTT.